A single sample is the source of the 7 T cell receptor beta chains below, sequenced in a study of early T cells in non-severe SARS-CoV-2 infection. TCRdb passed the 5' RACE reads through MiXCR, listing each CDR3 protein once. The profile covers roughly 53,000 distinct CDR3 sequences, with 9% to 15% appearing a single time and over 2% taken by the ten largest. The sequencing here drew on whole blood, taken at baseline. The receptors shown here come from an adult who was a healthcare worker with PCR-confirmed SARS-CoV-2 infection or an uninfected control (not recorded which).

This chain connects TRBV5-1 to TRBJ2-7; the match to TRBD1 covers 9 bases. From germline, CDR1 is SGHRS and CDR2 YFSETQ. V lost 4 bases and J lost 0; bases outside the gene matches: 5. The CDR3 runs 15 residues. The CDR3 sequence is CASSIRTGVSYEQYF. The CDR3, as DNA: TGCGCCAGCAGCATCCGGACAGGGGTCTCCTACGAGCAGTACTTC.

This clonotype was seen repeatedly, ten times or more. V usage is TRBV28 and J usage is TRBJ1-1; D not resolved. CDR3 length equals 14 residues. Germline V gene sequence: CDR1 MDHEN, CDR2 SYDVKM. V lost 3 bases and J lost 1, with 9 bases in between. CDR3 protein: CASSFGGPNTEAFF. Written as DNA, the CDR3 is TGTGCCAGCAGTTTCGGAGGGCCGAACACTGAAGCTTTCTTT.

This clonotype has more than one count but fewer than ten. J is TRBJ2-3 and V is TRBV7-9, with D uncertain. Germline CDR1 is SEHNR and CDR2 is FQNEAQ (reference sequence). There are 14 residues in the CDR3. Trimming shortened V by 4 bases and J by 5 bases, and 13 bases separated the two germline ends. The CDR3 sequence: CASSSDVGKDTQYF. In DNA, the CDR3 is TGTGCCAGCAGCTCCGACGTGGGAAAAGATACGCAGTATTTT.

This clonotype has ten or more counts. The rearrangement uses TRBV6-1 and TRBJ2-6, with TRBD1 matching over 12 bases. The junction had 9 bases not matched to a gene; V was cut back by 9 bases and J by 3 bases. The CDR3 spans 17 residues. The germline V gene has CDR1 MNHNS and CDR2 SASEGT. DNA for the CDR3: TGTGCCAGTATACCGGGACAGGGGGCAATTGGGGCCAACGTCCTGACTTTC. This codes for CASIPGQGAIGANVLTF.

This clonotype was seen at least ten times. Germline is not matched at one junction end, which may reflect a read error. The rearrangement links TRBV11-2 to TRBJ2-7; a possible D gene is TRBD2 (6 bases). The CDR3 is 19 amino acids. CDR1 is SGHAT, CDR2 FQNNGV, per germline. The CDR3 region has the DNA TGTGCCAGCAGCTTAGTGGGGTCAGCATTAGCGGCGAGCTCCAACGAGCAGTACTTC. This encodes CASSLVGSALAASSNEQYF.

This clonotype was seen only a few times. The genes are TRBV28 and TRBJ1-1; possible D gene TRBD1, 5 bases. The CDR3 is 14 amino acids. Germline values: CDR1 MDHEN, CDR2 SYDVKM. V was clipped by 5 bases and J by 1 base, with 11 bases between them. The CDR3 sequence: CASSGGLSNTEAFF. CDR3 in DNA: TGTGCCAGCAGTGGGGGTCTGTCGAACACTGAAGCTTTCTTT.

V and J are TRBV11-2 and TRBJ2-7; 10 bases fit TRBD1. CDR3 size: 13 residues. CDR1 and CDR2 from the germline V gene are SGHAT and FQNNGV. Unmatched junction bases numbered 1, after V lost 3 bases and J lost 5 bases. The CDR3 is CASSLDRGDEQYF. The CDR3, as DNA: TGTGCCAGCAGCTTGGACAGGGGGGACGAGCAGTACTTC.